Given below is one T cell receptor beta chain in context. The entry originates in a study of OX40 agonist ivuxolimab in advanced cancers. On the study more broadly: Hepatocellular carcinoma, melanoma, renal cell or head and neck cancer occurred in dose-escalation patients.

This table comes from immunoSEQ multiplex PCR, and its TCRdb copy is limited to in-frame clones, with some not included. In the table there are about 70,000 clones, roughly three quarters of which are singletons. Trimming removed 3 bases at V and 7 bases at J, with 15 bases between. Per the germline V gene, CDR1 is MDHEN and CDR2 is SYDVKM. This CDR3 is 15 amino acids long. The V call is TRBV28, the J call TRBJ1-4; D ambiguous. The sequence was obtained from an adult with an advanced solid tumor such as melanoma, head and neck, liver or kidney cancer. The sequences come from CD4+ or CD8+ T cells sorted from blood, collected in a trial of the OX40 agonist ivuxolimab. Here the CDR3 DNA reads TGTGCCAGCAGTTTCGCAAAGGGATTGAGTGAAAAACTGTTTTTT. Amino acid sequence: CASSFAKGLSEKLFF.